A selection of T cell receptor beta chains follows, all from one sample in a study of regulatory and conventional T cells in RAG deficiency. Repertoires were generated with immunoSEQ multiplex PCR, while TCRdb's copy carries only in-frame clones and drops some. The table lists 10,000 to 15,000 clones, roughly 95% of them singletons. This sample also belongs to another study, concerning regulatory T cells.

Sequences were obtained from CD127- CD25+ CD4+ Tregs sorted from blood. The receptors come from a human donor in good health. Each CDR3 is given with its conserved first and last residue. The D gene is left open where the match is weak. Where a row states a size, it is once, few, many or the class of an expanded clone; other rows omit it.

clone_size	v_call	d_call	j_call	cdr3_aa	cdr3_nt
NA	TRBV11-2	NA	TRBJ1-2	CASSWDRGQDYGYTF	TGTGCCAGCAGCTGGGATAGAGGGCAGGACTATGGCTACACCTTC
NA	TRBV21-1	NA	TRBJ2-1	CASSIWLGTGAEYEQFF	TGTGCCAGCAGCATTTGGCTGGGGACAGGGGCAGAATATGAGCAGTTCTTC
once	TRBV6-1	NA	TRBJ1-1	CASSGRSGTEAFF	TGTGCCAGCAGTGGACGAAGCGGGACTGAAGCTTTCTTT
NA	TRBV4-2	TRBD1	TRBJ2-7	CASSPPPGQGAREQYF	TGTGCCAGCAGCCCCCCACCGGGACAGGGGGCTCGAGAGCAGTACTTC
NA	TRBV4-1	NA	TRBJ1-2	CASSQDLTTGYGYTF	TGCGCCAGCAGCCAAGATCTTACAACAGGCTATGGCTACACCTTC
NA	TRBV11-3	TRBD2	TRBJ2-1	CASSRGRGAGNEQFF	TGTGCCAGCAGCCGGGGGCGGGGGGCTGGGAATGAGCAGTTCTTC
NA	TRBV28	NA	TRBJ1-6	CASSLLLNNSPLHF	TGTGCCAGCAGTTTGTTATTAAATAATTCCCCCCTCCACTTT
NA	TRBV5-1	NA	TRBJ1-2	CASSREQGGYGYTF	TGCGCCAGCAGCAGGGAACAGGGAGGGTATGGCTACACCTTC
few	TRBV25-1	NA	TRBJ2-4	CASSGGVGEGDIQYF	TGTGCCAGCAGTGGAGGGGTCGGGGAGGGGGACATTCAGTACTTC
NA	TRBV30	NA	TRBJ1-4	CAWSRTYSGKLFF	TGTGCCTGGAGCCGGACGTATTCGGGGAAACTGTTTTTT
NA	TRBV11-2	NA	TRBJ1-6	CASNSLRNSPLHF	TGTGCCAGCAATAGTTTGCGGAATTCACCCCTCCACTTT
NA	TRBV7-2	TRBD2	TRBJ2-3	CASAREAGLSDTQYF	TGTGCCAGCGCAAGGGAAGCGGGGCTCTCAGATACGCAGTATTTT
NA	TRBV28	NA	TRBJ1-6	CASSTTDSVFSPLHF	TGTGCCAGCAGTACCACGGACAGCGTTTTCTCACCCCTCCACTTT
NA	TRBV5-4	NA	TRBJ1-6	CASSVRESNSPLHF	TGTGCCAGCAGCGTCAGGGAATCGAATTCCCCCCTCCACTTT
NA	TRBV6-5	NA	TRBJ2-2	CASSYSPKSFRGELFF	TGTGCCAGCAGTTACTCGCCCAAATCATTCAGGGGGGAGCTGTTTTTT
NA	TRBV20-1	NA	TRBJ2-7	CSVGGPEQYF	TGCAGTGTCGGAGGCCCCGAGCAGTACTTC
NA	TRBV6-5	NA	TRBJ1-5	CASSPRAVSNQPQHF	TGTGCCAGCAGTCCCAGGGCGGTTAGCAATCAGCCCCAGCATTTT
few	TRBV5-5	TRBD2	TRBJ2-7	CASSLGWVAGGRSTYEQYF	TGTGCCAGCAGCCTGGGGTGGGTAGCGGGGGGCCGGTCAACCTACGAGCAGTACTTC
NA	TRBV19	TRBD2	TRBJ2-7	CASSSPGLAGVYEQYF	TGTGCCAGTAGCTCCCCGGGACTAGCGGGCGTATACGAGCAGTACTTC
NA	TRBV6-6	TRBD1	TRBJ1-1	CASSYSTGIRTEAFF	TGTGCCAGCAGTTACTCGACAGGGATTCGTACTGAAGCTTTCTTT
once	TRBV6-1	NA	TRBJ1-4	CASRAARVGGEKLFF	TGTGCCAGCAGGGCCGCGCGGGTGGGAGGGGAAAAACTGTTTTTT
NA	TRBV2	TRBD1	TRBJ2-1	CATRATGNSYEQFF	TGTGCCACCCGAGCGACAGGGAATTCCTATGAGCAGTTCTTC
NA	TRBV7-9	TRBD1	TRBJ2-5	CASSPGGARKTQYF	TGTGCCAGCAGCCCAGGGGGCGCGAGGAAGACCCAGTACTTC
few	TRBV6-1	NA	TRBJ1-3	CASSERRWREDGTIYF	TGTGCCAGCAGTGAGAGGAGGTGGAGGGAGGATGGGACCATATATTTT
NA	TRBV6-5	TRBD1	TRBJ1-3	CASSQQGSGNTIYF	TGTGCCAGCAGCCAACAGGGGTCTGGAAACACCATATATTTT
NA	TRBV2	NA	TRBJ1-1	CASSRQGLNTEAFF	TGTGCCAGCAGTCGGCAGGGGTTGAACACTGAAGCTTTCTTT
NA	TRBV5-4	NA	TRBJ1-1	CASSLYQDTEAFF	TGTGCCAGCAGCTTGTACCAGGACACTGAAGCTTTCTTT
NA	TRBV20-1	NA	TRBJ1-1	CSAINPLRAFF	TGCAGTGCTATTAACCCTTTGCGGGCTTTCTTT
NA	TRBV5-1	NA	TRBJ2-3	CASSLWSADTQYF	TGCGCCAGCAGCCTTTGGAGCGCAGATACGCAGTATTTT
NA	TRBV19	NA	TRBJ2-2	CASSIGYGASTGELFF	TGTGCCAGTAGTATAGGGTATGGGGCAAGTACCGGGGAGCTGTTTTTT
NA	TRBV5-1	NA	TRBJ1-1	CASSFTLDTEAFF	TGCGCCAGCAGTTTCACACTAGACACTGAAGCTTTCTTT
NA	TRBV28	NA	TRBJ1-5	CASSKHLGGYSNQPQHF	TGTGCCAGCAGCAAGCACCTGGGCGGGTATAGCAATCAGCCCCAGCATTTT
NA	TRBV9	NA	TRBJ1-3	CASSVGASGNTIYF	TGTGCCAGCAGCGTGGGGGCCTCTGGAAACACCATATATTTT
NA	TRBV4-1	NA	TRBJ1-1	CASSQDDRGLWTEAFF	TGCGCCAGCAGCCAAGATGATCGGGGTTTGTGGACTGAAGCTTTCTTT
NA	TRBV11-3	TRBD1	TRBJ2-5	CASSQAAGGTETQYF	TGTGCCAGCAGCCAAGCGGCAGGGGGCACGGAGACCCAGTACTTC
NA	TRBV19	TRBD1	TRBJ1-2	CASSMVRQGASGYTF	TGTGCCAGTAGTATGGTGAGACAGGGGGCGAGCGGCTACACCTTC
NA	TRBV23-1	NA	TRBJ2-1	CASSQSLVAGYNEQFF	TGCGCCAGCAGTCAATCCCTAGTTGCAGGGTACAATGAGCAGTTCTTC
NA	TRBV18	TRBD2	TRBJ2-1	CASSPSLAGINEQFF	TGTGCCAGCTCACCATCCCTAGCGGGGATCAATGAGCAGTTCTTC
NA	TRBV7-2	NA	TRBJ2-5	CASTVYYPQETQYF	TGTGCCAGCACCGTGTACTACCCTCAAGAGACCCAGTACTTC
NA	TRBV10-3	TRBD1	TRBJ2-1	CASTDRAYNEQFF	TGTGCCTCTACGGACAGGGCTTACAATGAGCAGTTCTTC
NA	TRBV7-2	TRBD2	TRBJ2-1	CASSSSSGVGYNEQFF	TGTGCCAGCAGCTCCTCTAGCGGGGTGGGCTACAATGAGCAGTTCTTC
NA	TRBV2	NA	TRBJ1-2	CASSRPGGAKYGYTF	TGTGCCAGCAGCCGCCCTGGGGGGGCCAAATATGGCTACACCTTC
NA	TRBV11-3	TRBD1	TRBJ2-7	CASDPDPGQGAYEQYF	TGTGCCAGCGATCCGGATCCGGGACAGGGGGCTTACGAGCAGTACTTC
NA	TRBV7-2	NA	TRBJ2-3	CASSLSRFPGTDTQYF	TGTGCCAGCAGCTTATCGCGATTCCCCGGCACAGATACGCAGTATTTT
NA	TRBV4-1	TRBD2	TRBJ2-3	CASSQTTSGESDTQYF	TGCGCCAGCAGCCAAACGACTAGCGGGGAATCTGATACGCAGTATTTT
NA	TRBV19	NA	TRBJ2-3	CASSIGSISTDTQYF	TGTGCCAGTAGTATTGGGAGTATTAGCACAGATACGCAGTATTTT
once	TRBV7-9	TRBD2	TRBJ2-1	CASSLGSGATSYNEQFF	TGTGCCAGCAGCTTAGGTAGCGGGGCGACCTCCTACAATGAGCAGTTCTTC
NA	TRBV6-5	TRBD1	TRBJ2-1	CASSRTGGAGNEQFF	TGTGCCAGCAGTCGAACAGGGGGCGCGGGGAATGAGCAGTTCTTC
NA	TRBV9	NA	TRBJ1-6	CASRNEAGSPNSPLHF	TGTGCCAGCAGGAATGAAGCAGGTTCACCGAATTCCCCCCTCCACTTT
NA	TRBV4-2	TRBD1	TRBJ1-6	CASSQDWRQGSYNSPLHF	TGTGCCAGCAGCCAAGATTGGCGACAGGGCTCCTATAATTCACCCCTCCACTTT
NA	TRBV7-2	NA	TRBJ2-3	CASSQDYLSTDTQYF	TGTGCCAGCAGCCAGGACTACCTAAGCACAGATACGCAGTATTTT